The sequence of this T cell receptor beta chain was determined in a study of blood T cells in healthy people across ages. Looking at the study overall: With template switching, about one barcoded beta molecule was captured per two T cells. Whole-study findings and limits: More naive CD4+ cells and higher diversity marked long-lived donors relative to aged donors.

The sample providers were healthy Caucasian people from Russia, aged about 6 to 95. Researchers report isolating at least 6.5 million PBMCs per sample. PCR was performed a second time for about 6 to 11 cycles using a sample-barcoded 5' primer and a J-beta primer mix. TCRdb re-called the 5' RACE reads with MiXCR, one entry per CDR3 protein. The profile shows 550,000 to 600,000 distinct CDR3 sequences, 27% of them singletons. Per germline, CDR1 DFQATT and CDR2 SNEGSKA (reference sequence). Trimming removed 1 base from V and 0 bases from J, with 7 bases in between. The CDR3 sequence is 15 residues long. A remark on this clonotype: The target antigen is unknown.

This chain joins TRBV20-1 and TRBJ2-6; D unresolved. The sequence was collected from a woman aged 70-85 years in good health. Specimen: blood. CDR3 DNA: TGCAGTGCTAGAGCCCCCGGCTCTGGGGCCAACGTCCTGACTTTC. Encoded protein: CSARAPGSGANVLTF.